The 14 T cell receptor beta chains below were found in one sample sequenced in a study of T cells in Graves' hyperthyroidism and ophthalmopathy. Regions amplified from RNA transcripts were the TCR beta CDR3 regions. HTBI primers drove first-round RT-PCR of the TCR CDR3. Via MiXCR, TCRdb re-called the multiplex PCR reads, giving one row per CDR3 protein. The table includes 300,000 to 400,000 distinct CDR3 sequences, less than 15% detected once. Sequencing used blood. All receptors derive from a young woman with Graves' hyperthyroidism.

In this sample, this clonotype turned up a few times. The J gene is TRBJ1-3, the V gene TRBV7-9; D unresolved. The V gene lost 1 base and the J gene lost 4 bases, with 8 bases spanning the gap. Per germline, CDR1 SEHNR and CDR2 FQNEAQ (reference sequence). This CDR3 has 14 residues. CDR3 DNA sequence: TGTGCCAGCAGCTTAGATCCCGGCGGAAACACCATATATTTT. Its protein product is CASSLDPGGNTIYF.

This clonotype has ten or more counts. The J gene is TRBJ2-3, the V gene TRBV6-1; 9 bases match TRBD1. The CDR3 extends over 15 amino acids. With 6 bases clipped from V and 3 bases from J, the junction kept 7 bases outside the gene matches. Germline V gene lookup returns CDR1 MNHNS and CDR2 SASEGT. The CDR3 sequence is CASRRWTGDTDTQYF. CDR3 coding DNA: TGTGCCAGCAGGAGATGGACAGGGGATACAGATACGCAGTATTTT.

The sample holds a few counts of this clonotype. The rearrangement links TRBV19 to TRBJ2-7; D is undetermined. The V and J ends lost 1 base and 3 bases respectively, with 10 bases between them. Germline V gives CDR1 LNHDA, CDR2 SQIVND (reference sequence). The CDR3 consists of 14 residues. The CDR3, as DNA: TGTGCCAGTAGTATAGCGGTAAACGACTACGAGCAGTACTTC. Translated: CASSIAVNDYEQYF.

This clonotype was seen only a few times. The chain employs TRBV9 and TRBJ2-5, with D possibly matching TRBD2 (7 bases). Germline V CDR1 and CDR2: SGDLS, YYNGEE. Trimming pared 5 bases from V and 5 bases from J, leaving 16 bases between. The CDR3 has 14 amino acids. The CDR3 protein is CASSGSGGRETQYF. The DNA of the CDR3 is TGTGCCAGCAGTGGTTCGGGGGGCCGGGAGACCCAGTACTTC.

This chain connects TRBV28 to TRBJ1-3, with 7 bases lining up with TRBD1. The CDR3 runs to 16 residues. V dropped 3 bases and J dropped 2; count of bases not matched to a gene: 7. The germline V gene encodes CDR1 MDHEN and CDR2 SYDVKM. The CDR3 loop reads CASSFAGGNTGNTIYF. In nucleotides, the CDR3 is TGTGCCAGCAGTTTTGCAGGGGGGAATACTGGAAACACCATATATTTT. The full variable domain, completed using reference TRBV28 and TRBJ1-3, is DVKVTQSSRYLVKRTGEKVFLECVQDMDHENMFWYRQDPGLGLRLIYFSYDVKMKEKGDIPEGYSVSREKKERFSLILESASTNQTSMYLCASSFAGGNTGNTIYFGEGSWLTVV.

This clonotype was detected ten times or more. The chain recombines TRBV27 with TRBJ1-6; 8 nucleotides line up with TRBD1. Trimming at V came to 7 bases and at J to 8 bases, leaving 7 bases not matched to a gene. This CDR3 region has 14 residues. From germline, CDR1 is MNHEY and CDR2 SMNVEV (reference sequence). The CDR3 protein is CASTFSGGDSPLHF. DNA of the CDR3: TGTGCCAGCACCTTCTCAGGGGGCGATTCACCCCTCCACTTT.

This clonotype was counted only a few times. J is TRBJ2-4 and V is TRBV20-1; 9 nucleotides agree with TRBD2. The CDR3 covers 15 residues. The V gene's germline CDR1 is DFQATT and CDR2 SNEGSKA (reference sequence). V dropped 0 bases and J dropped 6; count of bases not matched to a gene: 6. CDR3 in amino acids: CSARDIAGAVNIQYF. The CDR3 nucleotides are TGCAGTGCTAGAGATATAGCGGGAGCGGTAAACATTCAGTACTTC.

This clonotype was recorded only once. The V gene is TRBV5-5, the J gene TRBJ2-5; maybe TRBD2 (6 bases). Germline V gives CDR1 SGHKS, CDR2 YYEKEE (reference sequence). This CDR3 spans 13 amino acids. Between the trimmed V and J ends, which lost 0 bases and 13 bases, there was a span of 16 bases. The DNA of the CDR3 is TGTGCCAGCAGCTTGGCCGAGTCCCGGGACTCGTACTTC. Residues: CASSLAESRDSYF.

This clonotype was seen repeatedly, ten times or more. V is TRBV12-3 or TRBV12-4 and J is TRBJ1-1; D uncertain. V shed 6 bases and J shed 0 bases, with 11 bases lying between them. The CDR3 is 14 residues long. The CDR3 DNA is TGTGCCAGCAGAGCGACCGATCTGAACACTGAAGCTTTCTTT. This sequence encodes CASRATDLNTEAFF.

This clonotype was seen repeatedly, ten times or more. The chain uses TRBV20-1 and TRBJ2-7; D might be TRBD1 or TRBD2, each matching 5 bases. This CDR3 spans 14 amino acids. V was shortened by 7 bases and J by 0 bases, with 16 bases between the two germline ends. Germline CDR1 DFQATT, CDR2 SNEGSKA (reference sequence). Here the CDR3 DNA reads TGCAGTGGTTTGGGGGAGAGCCACTCCTACGAGCAGTACTTC. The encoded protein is CSGLGESHSYEQYF.

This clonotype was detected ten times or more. CDR3 region: CASSADSGRGGYEQYF. The CDR3 nucleotides are TGTGCCAGCAGTGCCGATAGCGGGAGAGGAGGCTACGAGCAGTACTTC. The chain carries TRBV7-3 and TRBJ2-7, with 9 nucleotides matching TRBD2. After removal of 6 bases from V and 3 bases from J, the junction contained 12 bases not matched to a gene. There are 16 residues in the CDR3. CDR1 is SGHTA, CDR2 FQGTGA, per germline.

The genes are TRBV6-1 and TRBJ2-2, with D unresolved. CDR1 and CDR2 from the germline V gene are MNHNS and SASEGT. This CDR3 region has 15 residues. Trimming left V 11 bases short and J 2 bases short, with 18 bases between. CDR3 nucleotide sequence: TGTGCCCTTTCAAGAGCCCAAGCTAACACCGGGGAGCTGTTTTTT. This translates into CALSRAQANTGELFF.

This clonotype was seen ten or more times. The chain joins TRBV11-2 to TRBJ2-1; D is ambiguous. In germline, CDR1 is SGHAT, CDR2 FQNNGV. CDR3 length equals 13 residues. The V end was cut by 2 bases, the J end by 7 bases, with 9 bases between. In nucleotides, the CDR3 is TGTGCCAGCAGCTTAAGGTGGGCGAATGAGCAGTTCTTC. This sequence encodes CASSLRWANEQFF.

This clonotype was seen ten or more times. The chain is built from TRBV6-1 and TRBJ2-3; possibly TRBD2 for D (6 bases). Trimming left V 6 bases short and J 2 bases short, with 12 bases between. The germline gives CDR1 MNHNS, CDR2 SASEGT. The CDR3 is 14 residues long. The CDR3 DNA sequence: TGTGCCAGCAGGAAGCGGGCACCCACAGATACGCAGTATTTT. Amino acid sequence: CASRKRAPTDTQYF.